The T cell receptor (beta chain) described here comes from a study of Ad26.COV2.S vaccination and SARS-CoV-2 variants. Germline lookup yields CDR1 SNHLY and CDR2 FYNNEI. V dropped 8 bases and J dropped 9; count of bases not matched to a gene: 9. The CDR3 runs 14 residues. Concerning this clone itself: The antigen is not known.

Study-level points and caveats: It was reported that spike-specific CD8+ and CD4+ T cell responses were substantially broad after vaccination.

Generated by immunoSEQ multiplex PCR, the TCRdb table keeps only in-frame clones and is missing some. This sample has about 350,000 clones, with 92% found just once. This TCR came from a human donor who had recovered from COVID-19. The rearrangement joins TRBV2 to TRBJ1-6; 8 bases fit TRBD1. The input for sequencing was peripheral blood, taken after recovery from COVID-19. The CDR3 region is CASGQGFVGSPLHF. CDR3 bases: TGTGCCAGCGGACAGGGTTTTGTCGGTTCACCCCTCCACTTT. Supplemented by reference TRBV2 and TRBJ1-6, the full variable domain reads EPEVTQTPSHQVTQMGQEVILRCVPISNHLYFYWYRQILGQKVEFLVSFYNNEISEKSEIFDDQFSVERPDGSNFTLKIRSTKLEDSAMYFCASGQGFVGSPLHFGNGTRLTVT.